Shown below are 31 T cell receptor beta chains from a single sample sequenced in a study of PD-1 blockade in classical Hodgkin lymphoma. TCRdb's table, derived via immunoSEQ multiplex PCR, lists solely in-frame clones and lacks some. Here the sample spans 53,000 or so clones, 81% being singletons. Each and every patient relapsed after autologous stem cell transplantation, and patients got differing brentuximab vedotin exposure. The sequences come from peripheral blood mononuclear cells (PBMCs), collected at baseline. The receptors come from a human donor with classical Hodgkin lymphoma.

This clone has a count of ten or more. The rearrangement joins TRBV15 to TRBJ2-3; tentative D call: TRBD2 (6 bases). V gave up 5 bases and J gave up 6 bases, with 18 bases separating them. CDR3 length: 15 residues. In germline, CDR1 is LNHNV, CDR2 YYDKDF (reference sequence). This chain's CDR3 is CATSSQPAAGDTQYF. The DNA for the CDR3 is TGTGCCACCAGCTCGCAGCCGGCCGCGGGGGATACGCAGTATTTT.

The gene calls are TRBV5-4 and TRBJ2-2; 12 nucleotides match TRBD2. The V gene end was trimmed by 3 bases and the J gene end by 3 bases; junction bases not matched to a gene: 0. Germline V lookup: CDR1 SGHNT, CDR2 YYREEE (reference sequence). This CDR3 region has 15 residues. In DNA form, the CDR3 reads TGTGCCAGCAGCTGGACTAGCGGGGACACCGGGGAGCTGTTTTTT. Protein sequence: CASSWTSGDTGELFF. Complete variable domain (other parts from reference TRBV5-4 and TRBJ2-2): ETGVTQSPTHLIKTRGQQVTLRCSSQSGHNTVSWYQQALGQGPQFIFQYYREEENGRGNFPPRFSGLQFPNYSSELNVNALELDDSALYLCASSWTSGDTGELFFGEGSRLTVL.

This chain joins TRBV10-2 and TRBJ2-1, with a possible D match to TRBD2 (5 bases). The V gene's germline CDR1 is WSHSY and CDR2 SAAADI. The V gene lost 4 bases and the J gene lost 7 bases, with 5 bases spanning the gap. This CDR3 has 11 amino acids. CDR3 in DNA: TGCGCCAGCAGTGCGGGGAATGAGCAGTTCTTC. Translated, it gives CASSAGNEQFF.

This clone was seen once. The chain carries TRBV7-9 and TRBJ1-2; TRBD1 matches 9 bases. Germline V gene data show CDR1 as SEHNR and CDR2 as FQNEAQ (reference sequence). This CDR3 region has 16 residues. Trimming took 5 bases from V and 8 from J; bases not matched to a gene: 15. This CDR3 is CASSHPLRDRVDGYTF. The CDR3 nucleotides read TGTGCCAGCAGCCATCCCCTCCGGGACAGGGTAGACGGCTACACCTTC.

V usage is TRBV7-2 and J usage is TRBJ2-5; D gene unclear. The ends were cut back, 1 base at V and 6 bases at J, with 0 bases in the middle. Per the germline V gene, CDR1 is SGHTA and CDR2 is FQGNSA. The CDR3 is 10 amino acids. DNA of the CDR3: TGTGCCAGCAGCTTAGAGACCCAGTACTTC. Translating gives CASSLETQYF.

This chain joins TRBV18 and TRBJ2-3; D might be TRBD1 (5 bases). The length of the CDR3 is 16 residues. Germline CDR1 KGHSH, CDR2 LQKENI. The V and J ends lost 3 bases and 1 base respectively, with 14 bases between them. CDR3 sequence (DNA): TGTGCCAGCTCACCGACCTACGGCAGGGGCACAGATACGCAGTATTTT. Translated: CASSPTYGRGTDTQYF.

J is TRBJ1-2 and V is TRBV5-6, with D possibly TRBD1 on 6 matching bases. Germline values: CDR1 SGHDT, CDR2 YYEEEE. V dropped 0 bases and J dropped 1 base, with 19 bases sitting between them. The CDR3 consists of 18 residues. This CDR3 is CASSLVRGAAYVNYGYTF. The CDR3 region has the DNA TGTGCCAGCAGCTTGGTGCGGGGGGCGGCTTACGTTAACTATGGCTACACCTTC.

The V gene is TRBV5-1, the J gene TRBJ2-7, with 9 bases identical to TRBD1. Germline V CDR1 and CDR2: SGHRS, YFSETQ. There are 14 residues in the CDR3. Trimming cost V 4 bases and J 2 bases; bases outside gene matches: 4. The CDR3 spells CASSQGQGPYEQYF. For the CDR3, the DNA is TGCGCCAGCAGCCAGGGACAGGGACCCTACGAGCAGTACTTC.

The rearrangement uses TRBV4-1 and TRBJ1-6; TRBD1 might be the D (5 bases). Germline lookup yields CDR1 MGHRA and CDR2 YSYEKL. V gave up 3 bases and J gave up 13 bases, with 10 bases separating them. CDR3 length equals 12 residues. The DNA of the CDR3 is TGCGCCAGCAGCCAGGGGCTTTGGCCCCTCCACTTT. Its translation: CASSQGLWPLHF.

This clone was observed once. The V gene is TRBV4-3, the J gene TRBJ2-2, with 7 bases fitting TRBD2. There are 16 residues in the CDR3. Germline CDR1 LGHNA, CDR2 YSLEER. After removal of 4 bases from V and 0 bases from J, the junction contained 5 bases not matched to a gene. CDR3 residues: CASSLVAGANTGELFF. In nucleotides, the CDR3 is TGCGCCAGCAGCCTAGTAGCGGGTGCGAACACCGGGGAGCTGTTTTTT.

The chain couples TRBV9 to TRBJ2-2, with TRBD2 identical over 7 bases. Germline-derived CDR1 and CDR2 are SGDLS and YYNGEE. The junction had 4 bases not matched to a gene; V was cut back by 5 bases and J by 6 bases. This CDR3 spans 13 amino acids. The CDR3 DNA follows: TGTGCCAGCAGTCCGACTAGCCCCGGGGAGCTGTTTTTT. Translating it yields CASSPTSPGELFF.

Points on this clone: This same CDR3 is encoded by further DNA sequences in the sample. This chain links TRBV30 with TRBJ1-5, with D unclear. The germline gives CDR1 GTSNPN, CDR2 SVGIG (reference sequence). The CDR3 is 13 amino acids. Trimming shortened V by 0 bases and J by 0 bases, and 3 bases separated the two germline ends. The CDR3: CAWSVRSNQPQHF. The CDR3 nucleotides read TGTGCCTGGAGTGTACGTAGCAATCAGCCCCAGCATTTT.

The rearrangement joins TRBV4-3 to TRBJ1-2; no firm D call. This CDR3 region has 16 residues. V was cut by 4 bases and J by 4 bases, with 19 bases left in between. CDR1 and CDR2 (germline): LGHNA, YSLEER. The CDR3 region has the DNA TGCGCCAGCAGCCCAGACTACTATAAGGCAATCTATGGCTACACCTTC. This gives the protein CASSPDYYKAIYGYTF.

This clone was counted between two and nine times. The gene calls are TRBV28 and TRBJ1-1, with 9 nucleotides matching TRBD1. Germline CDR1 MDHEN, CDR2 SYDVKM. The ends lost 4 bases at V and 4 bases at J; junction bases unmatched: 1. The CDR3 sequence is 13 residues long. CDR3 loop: CASSSGQGTEAFF. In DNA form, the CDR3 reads TGTGCCAGCAGTTCGGGACAGGGCACTGAAGCTTTCTTT.

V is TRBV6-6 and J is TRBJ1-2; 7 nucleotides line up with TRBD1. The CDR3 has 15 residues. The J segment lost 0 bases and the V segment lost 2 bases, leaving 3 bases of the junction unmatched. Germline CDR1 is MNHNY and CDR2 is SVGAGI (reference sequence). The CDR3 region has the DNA TGTGCCAGCAGTTACGAGGGACAGTCTAACTATGGCTACACCTTC. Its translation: CASSYEGQSNYGYTF.

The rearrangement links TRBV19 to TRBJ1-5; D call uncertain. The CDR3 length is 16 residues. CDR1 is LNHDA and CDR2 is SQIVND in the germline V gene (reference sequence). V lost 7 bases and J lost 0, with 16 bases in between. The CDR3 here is CASTPLPGYSNQPQHF. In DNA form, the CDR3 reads TGTGCCAGTACCCCCCTCCCGGGATATAGCAATCAGCCCCAGCATTTT. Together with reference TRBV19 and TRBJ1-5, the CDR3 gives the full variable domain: DGGITQSPKYLFRKEGQNVTLSCEQNLNHDAMYWYRQDPGQGLRLIYYSQIVNDFQKGDIAEGYSVSREKKESFPLTVTSAQKNPTAFYLCASTPLPGYSNQPQHFGDGTRLSIL.

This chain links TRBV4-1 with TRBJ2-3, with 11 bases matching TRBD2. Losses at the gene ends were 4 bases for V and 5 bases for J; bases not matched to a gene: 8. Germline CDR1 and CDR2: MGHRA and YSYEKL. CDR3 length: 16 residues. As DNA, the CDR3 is TGCGCCAGCAGCCTCATACTAGCGGGAGTCGGAGATACGCAGTATTTT. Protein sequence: CASSLILAGVGDTQYF.

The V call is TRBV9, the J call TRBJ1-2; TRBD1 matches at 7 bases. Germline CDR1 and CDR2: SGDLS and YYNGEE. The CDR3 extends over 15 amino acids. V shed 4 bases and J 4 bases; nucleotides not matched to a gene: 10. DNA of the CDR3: TGTGCCAGCAGCCCCGACTCGGACAGGACCTATGGCTACACCTTC. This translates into CASSPDSDRTYGYTF. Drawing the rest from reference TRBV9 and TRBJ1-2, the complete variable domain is DSGVTQTPKHLITATGQRVTLRCSPRSGDLSVYWYQQSLDQGLQFLIQYYNGEERAKGNILERFSAQQFPDLHSELNLSSLELGDSALYFCASSPDSDRTYGYTFGSGTRLTVV.

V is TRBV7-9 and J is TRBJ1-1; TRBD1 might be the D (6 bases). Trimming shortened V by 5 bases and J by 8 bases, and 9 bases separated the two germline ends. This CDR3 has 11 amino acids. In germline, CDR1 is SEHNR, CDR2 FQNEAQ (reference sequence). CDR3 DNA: TGTGCCAGCAGCCCTGGGACAGAAGCTTTCTTT. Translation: CASSPGTEAFF. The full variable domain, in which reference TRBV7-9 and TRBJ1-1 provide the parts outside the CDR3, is DTGVSQNPRHKITKRGQNVTFRCDPISEHNRLYWYRQTLGQGPEFLTYFQNEAQLEKSRLLSDRFSAERPKGSFSTLEIQRTEQGDSAMYLCASSPGTEAFFGQGTRLTVV.

The CDR3 sequence: CASSPGASYEQYV. The CDR3 region has the DNA TGTGCCAGCTCACCAGGGGCCTCCTACGAGCAGTACGTC. The rearrangement uses TRBV18 and TRBJ2-7, with D possibly matching TRBD1 (5 bases). This CDR3 is built from 13 residues. Trimming removed 2 bases from V and 0 bases from J, with 5 bases in between. The germline V gene has CDR1 KGHSH and CDR2 LQKENI.

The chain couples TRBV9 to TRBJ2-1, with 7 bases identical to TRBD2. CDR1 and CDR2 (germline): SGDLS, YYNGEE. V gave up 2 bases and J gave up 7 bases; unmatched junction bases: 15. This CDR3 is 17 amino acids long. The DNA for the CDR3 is TGTGCCAGCAGCGTTCTCCCCCAGGCTAGCGGAGCTAATGAGCAGTTCTTC. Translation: CASSVLPQASGANEQFF.

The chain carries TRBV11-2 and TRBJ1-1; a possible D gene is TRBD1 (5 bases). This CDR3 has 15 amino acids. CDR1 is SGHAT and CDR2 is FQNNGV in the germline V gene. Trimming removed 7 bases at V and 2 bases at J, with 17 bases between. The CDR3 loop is CASTLGDTGNTEAFF. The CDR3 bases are TGTGCCAGCACCTTGGGGGATACAGGAAACACTGAAGCTTTCTTT.

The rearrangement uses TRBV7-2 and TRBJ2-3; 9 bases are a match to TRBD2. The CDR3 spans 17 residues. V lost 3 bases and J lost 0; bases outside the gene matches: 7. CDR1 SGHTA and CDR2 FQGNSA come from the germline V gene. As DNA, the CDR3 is TGTGCCAGCAGCTTGCTAGCGGGACACGATAGCACAGATACGCAGTATTTT. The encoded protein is CASSLLAGHDSTDTQYF.

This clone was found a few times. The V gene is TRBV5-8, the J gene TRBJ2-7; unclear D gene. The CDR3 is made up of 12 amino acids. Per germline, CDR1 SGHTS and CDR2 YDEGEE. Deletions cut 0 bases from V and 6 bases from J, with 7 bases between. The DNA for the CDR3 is TGTGCCAGCAGCTTGGACCGGTTCGAGCAGTACTTC. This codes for CASSLDRFEQYF.

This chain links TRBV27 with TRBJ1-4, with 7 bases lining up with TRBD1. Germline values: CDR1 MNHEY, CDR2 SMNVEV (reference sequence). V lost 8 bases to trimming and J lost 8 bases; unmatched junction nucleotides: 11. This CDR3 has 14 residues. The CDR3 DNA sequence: TGTGCCAGCGGCGGGGGACAGACACAAGAAAAACTGTTTTTT. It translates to CASGGGQTQEKLFF.

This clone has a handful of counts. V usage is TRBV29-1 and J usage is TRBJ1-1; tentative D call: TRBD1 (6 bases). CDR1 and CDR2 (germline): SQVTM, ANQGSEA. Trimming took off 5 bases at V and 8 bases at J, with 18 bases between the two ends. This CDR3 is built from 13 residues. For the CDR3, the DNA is TGCAGCGTTTCGACAGGACCTTTGCCGGAAGCTTTCTTT. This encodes CSVSTGPLPEAFF.

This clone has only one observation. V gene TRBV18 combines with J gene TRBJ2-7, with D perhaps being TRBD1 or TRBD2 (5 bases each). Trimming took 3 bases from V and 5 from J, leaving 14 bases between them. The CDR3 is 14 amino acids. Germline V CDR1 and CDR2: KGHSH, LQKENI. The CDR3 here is CASSPGAPRDEQYV. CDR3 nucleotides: TGTGCCAGCTCACCCGGGGCGCCGCGCGACGAGCAGTACGTC.

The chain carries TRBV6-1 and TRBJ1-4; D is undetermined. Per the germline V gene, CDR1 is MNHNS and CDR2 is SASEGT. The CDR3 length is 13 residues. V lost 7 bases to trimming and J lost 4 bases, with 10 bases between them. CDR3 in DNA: TGTGCCAGCATGAGACAATATAATGAAAAACTGTTTTTT. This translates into CASMRQYNEKLFF.

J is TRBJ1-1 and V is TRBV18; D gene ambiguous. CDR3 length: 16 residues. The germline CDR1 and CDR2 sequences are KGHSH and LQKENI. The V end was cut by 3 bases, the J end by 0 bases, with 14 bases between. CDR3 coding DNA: TGTGCCAGCTCACCGGGTCCCCCACTCATGAACACTGAAGCTTTCTTT. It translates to CASSPGPPLMNTEAFF.

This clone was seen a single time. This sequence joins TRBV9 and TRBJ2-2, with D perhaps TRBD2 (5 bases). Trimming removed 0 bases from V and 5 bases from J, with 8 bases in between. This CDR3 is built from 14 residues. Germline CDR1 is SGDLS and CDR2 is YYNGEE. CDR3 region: CASSVVSGTGELFF. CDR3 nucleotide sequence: TGTGCCAGCAGCGTAGTCTCGGGGACCGGGGAGCTGTTTTTT.

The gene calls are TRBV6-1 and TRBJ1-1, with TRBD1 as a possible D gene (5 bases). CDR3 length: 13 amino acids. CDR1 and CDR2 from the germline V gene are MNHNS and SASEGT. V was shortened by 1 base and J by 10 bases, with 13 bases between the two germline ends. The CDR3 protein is CASSEGRDDAAFF. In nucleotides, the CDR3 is TGTGCCAGCAGTGAAGGTCGGGACGACGCAGCTTTCTTT.